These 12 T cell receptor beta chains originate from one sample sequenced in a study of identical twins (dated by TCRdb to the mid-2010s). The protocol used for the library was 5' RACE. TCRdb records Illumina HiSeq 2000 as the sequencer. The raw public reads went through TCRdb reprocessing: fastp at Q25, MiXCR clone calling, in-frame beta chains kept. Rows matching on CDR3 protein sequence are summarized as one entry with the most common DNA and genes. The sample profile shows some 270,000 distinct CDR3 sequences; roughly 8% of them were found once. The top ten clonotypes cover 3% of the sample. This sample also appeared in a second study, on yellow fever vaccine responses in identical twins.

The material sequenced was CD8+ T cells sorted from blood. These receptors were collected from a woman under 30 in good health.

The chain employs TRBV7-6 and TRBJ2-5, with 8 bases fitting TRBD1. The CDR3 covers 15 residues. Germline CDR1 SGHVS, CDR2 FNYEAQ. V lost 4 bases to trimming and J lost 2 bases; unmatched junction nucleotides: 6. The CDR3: CASSSLRTGQETQYF. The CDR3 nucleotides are TGTGCCAGCAGCTCGCTCCGGACAGGGCAAGAGACCCAGTACTTC.

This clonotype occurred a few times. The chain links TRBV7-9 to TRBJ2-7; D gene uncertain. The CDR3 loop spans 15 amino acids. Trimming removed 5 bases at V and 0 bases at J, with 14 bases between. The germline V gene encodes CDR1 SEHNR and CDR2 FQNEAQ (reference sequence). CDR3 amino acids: CASSVDPVGSYEQYF. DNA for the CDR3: TGTGCCAGCAGCGTCGATCCTGTCGGCTCCTACGAGCAGTACTTC.

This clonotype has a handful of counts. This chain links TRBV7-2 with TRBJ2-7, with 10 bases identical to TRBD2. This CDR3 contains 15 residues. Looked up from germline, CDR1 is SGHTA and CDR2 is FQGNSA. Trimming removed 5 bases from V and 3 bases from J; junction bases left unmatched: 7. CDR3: CASSVGLAVVYEQYF. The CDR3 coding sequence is TGTGCCAGCAGCGTAGGACTAGCGGTGGTCTACGAGCAGTACTTC.

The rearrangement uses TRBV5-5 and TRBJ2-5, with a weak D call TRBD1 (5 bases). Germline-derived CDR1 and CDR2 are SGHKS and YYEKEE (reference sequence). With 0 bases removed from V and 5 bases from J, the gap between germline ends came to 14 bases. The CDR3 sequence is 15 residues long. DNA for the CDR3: TGTGCCAGCAGCTTGGAACAGGTGGTGAAGGAGACCCAGTACTTC. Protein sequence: CASSLEQVVKETQYF. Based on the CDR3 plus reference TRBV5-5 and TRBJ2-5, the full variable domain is DAGVTQSPTHLIKTRGQQVTLRCSPISGHKSVSWYQQVLGQGPQFIFQYYEKEERGRGNFPDRFSARQFPNYSSELNVNALLLGDSALYLCASSLEQVVKETQYFGPGTRLLVL.

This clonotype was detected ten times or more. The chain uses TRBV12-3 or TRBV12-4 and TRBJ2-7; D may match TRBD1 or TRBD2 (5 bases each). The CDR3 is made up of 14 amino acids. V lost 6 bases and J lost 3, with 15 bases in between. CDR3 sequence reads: CASSKARESYEQYF. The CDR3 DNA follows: TGTGCCAGCAGCAAAGCCAGGGAGAGCTACGAGCAGTACTTC.

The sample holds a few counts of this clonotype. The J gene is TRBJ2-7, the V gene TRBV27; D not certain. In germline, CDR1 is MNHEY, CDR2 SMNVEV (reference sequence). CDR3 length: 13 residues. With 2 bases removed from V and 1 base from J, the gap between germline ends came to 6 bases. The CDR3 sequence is CASSLRRSYEQYF. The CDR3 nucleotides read TGTGCCAGCAGTTTACGGCGTTCCTACGAGCAGTACTTC.

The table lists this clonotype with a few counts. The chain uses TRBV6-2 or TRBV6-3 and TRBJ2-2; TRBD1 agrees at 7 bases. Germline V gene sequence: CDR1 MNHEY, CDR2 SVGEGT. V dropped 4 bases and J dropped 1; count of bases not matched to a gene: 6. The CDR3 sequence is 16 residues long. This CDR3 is CASSFSGTVNTGELFF. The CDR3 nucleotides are TGTGCCAGCAGTTTTTCCGGGACAGTGAACACCGGGGAGCTGTTTTTT.

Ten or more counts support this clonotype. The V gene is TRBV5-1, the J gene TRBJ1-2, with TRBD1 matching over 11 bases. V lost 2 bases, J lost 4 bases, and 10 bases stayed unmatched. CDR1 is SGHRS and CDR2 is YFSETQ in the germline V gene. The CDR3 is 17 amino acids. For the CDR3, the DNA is TGCGCCAGCAGCTTTTGGACAGGGGGCGCGGCGATCTATGGCTACACCTTC. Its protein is CASSFWTGGAAIYGYTF.

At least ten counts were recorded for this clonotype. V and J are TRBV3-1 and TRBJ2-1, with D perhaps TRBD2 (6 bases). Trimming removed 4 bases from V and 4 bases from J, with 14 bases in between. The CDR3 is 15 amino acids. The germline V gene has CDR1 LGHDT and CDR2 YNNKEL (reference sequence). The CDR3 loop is CASSRSGETYNEQFF. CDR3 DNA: TGTGCCAGCAGCCGTAGCGGAGAGACTTACAATGAGCAGTTCTTC.

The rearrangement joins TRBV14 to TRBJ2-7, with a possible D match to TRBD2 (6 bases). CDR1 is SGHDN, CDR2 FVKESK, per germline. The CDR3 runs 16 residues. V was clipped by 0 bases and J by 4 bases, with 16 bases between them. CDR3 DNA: TGTGCCAGCAGCCAAGATGCCCTCCCGGGGGATTACGAGCAGTACTTC. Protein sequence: CASSQDALPGDYEQYF. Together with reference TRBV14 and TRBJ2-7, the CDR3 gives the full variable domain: EAGVTQFPSHSVIEKGQTVTLRCDPISGHDNLYWYRRVMGKEIKFLLHFVKESKQDESGMPNNRFLAERTGGTYSTLKVQPAELEDSGVYFCASSQDALPGDYEQYFGPGTRLTVT.

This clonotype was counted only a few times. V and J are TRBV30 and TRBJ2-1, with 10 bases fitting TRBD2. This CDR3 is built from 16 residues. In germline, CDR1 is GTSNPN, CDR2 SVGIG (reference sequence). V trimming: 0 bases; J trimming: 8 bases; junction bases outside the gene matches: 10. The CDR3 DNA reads TGTGCCTGGAGTGTGAGCGGGGGGGCCATAGGGTATGAGCAGTTCTTC. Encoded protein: CAWSVSGGAIGYEQFF.

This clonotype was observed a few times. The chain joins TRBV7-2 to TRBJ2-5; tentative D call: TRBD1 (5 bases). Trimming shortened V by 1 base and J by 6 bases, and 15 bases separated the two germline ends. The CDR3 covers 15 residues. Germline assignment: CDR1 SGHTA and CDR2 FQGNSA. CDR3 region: CASSLDLGLGKTQYF. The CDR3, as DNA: TGTGCCAGCAGCTTAGATCTGGGGCTGGGAAAGACCCAGTACTTC. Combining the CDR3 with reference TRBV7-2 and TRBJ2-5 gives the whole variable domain GAGVSQSPSNKVTEKGKDVELRCDPISGHTALYWYRQSLGQGLEFLIYFQGNSAPDKSGLPSDRFSAERTGGSVSTLTIQRTQQEDSAVYLCASSLDLGLGKTQYFGPGTRLLVL.